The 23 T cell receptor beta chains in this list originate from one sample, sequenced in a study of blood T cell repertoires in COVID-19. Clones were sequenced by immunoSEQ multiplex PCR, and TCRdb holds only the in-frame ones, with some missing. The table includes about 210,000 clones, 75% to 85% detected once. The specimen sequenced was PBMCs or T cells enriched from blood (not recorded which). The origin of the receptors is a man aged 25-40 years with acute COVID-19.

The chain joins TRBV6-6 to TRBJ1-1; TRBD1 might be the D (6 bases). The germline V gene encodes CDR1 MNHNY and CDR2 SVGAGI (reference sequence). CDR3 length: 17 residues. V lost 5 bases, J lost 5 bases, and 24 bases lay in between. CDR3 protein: CASSHQWGGAGRTEAFF. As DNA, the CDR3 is TGTGCCAGCAGTCACCAGTGGGGGGGCGCGGGGAGGACTGAAGCTTTCTTT.

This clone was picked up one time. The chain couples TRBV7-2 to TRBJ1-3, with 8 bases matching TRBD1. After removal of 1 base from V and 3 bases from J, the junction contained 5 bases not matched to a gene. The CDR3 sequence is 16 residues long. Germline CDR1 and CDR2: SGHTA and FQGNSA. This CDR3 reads CASSLGAGGNGNTIYF. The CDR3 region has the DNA TGTGCCAGCAGCTTAGGGGCAGGGGGCAATGGAAACACCATATATTTT.

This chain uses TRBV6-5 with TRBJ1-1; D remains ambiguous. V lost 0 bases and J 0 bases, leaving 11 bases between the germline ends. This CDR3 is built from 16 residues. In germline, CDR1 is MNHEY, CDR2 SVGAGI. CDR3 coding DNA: TGTGCCAGCAGTTACTCGAGGGAAGGTCTGAACACTGAAGCTTTCTTT. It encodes CASSYSREGLNTEAFF.

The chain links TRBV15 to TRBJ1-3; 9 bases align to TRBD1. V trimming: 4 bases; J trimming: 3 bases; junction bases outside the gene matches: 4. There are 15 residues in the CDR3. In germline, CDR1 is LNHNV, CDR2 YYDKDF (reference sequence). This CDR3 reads CATSTRTGVGNTIYF. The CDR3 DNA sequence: TGTGCCACCAGCACCCGGACAGGGGTTGGAAACACCATATATTTT.

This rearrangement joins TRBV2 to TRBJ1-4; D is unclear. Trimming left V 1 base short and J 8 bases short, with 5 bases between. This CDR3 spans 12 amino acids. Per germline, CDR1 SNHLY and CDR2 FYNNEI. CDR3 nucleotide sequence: TGTGCCAGCAGTGAAGGTAGAGAAAAACTGTTTTTT. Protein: CASSEGREKLFF.

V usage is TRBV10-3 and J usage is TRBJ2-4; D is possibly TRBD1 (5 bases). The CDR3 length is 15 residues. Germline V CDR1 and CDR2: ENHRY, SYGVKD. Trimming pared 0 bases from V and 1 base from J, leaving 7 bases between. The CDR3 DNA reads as TGTGCCATCAGTGAGTCCCCAGGGGCCAAAAACATTCAGTACTTC. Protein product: CAISESPGAKNIQYF.

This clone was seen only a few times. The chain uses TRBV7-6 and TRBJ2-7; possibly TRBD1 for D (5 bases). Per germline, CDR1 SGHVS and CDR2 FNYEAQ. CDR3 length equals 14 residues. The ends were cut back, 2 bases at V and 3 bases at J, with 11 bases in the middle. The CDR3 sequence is CASSLRRDNYEQYF. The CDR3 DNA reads TGTGCCAGCAGCTTACGCAGGGATAACTACGAGCAGTACTTC.

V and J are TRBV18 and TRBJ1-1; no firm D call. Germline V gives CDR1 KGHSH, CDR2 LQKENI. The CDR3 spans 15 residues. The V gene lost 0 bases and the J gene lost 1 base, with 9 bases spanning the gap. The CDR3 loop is CASSPPRAANTEAFF. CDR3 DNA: TGTGCCAGCTCACCACCGAGGGCGGCGAACACTGAAGCTTTCTTT.

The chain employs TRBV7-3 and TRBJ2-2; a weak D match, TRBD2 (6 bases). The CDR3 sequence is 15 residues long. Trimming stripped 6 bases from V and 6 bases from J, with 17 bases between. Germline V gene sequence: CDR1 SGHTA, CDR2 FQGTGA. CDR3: CASSTVGGGAGELFF. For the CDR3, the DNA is TGTGCCAGCAGTACCGTCGGGGGAGGTGCCGGGGAGCTGTTTTTT.

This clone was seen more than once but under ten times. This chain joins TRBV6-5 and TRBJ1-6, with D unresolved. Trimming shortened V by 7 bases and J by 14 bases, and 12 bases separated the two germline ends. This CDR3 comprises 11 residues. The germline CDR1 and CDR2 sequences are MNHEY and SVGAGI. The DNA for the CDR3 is TGTGCCAGCAAAACAGTCCTGACCCTCCACTTT. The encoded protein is CASKTVLTLHF.

The CDR3 loop reads CASSPLSFSTDTQYF. The CDR3 nucleotides read TGTGCCAGTAGTCCGTTATCCTTTAGCACAGATACGCAGTATTTT. The J gene is TRBJ2-3, the V gene TRBV19; D ambiguous. Germline values: CDR1 LNHDA, CDR2 SQIVND (reference sequence). V shed 5 bases and J shed 0 bases, with 12 bases lying between them. This CDR3 comprises 15 residues.

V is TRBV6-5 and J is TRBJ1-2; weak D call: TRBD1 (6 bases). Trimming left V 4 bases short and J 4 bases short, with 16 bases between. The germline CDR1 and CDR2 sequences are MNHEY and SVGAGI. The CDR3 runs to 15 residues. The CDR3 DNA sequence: TGTGCCAGCAGTTCCGGACAGCGGAATGGCTATGGCTACACCTTC. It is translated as CASSSGQRNGYGYTF.

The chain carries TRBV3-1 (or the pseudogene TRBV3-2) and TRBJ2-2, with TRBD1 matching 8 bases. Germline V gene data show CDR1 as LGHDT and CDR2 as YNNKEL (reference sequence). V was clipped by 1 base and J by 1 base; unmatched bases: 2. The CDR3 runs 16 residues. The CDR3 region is CASSQGGQGNTGELFF. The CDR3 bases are TGTGCCAGCAGCCAAGGAGGACAGGGGAACACCGGGGAGCTGTTTTTT.

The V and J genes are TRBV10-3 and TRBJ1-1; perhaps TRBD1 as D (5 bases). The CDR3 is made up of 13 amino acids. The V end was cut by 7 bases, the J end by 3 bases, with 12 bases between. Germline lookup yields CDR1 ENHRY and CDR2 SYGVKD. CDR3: CAITDGADTEAFF. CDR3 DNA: TGTGCCATCACCGATGGGGCGGACACTGAAGCTTTCTTT.

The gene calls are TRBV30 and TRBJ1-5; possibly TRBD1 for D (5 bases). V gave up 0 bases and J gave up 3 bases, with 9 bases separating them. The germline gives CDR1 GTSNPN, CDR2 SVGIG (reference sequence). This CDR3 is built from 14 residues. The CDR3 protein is CAWSVWGDNQPQHF. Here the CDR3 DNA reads TGTGCCTGGAGTGTATGGGGGGACAATCAGCCCCAGCATTTT.

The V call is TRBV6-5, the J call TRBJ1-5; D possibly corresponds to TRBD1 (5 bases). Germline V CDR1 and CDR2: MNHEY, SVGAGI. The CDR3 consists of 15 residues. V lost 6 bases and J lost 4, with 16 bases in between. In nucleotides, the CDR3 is TGTGCCAGCAGACCCGATCCAGGGCTAAATCAGCCCCAGCATTTT. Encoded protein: CASRPDPGLNQPQHF.

The CDR3 DNA is TGTGCCAGTAGTAGCCCGGACAGGGGCGCTGGAAACACCATATATTTT. Amino acid sequence: CASSSPDRGAGNTIYF. The V and J genes are TRBV19 and TRBJ1-3; TRBD1 agrees at 9 bases. Germline lookup yields CDR1 LNHDA and CDR2 SQIVND (reference sequence). After removal of 4 bases from V and 2 bases from J, the junction contained 6 bases not matched to a gene. The CDR3 sequence is 16 residues long.

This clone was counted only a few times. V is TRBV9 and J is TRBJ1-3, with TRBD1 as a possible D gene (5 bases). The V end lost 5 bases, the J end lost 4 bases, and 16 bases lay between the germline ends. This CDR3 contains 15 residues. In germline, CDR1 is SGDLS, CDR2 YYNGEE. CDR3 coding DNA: TGTGCCAGCAGTCCCACCCAGGGTTCAGGAAACACCATATATTTT. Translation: CASSPTQGSGNTIYF.

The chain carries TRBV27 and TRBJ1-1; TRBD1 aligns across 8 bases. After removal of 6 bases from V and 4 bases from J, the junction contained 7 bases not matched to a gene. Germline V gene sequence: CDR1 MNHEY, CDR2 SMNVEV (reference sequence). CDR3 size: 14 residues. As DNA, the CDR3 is TGTGCCAGCAGCCGAGGAACAGGGGGCACTGAAGCTTTCTTT. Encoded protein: CASSRGTGGTEAFF.

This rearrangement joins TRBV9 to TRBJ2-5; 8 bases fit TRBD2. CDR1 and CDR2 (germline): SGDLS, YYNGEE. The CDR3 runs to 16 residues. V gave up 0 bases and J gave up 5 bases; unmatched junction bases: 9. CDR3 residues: CASSVGGRGDVETQYF. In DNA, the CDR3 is TGTGCCAGCAGCGTAGGAGGGCGGGGGGATGTGGAGACCCAGTACTTC.

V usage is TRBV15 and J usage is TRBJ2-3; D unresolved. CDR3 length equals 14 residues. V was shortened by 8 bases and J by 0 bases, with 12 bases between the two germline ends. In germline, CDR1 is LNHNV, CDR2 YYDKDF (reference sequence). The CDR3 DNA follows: TGTGCCACCCGCCGACTCGACAGCACAGATACGCAGTATTTT. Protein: CATRRLDSTDTQYF.

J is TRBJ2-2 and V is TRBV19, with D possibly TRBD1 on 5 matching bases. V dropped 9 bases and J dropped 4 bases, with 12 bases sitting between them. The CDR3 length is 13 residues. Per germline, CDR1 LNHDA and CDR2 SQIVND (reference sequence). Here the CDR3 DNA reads TGTGCCAGCACCCAGGGTTTCACCGGGGAGCTGTTTTTT. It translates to CASTQGFTGELFF. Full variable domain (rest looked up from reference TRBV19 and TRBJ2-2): DGGITQSPKYLFRKEGQNVTLSCEQNLNHDAMYWYRQDPGQGLRLIYYSQIVNDFQKGDIAEGYSVSREKKESFPLTVTSAQKNPTAFYLCASTQGFTGELFFGEGSRLTVL.

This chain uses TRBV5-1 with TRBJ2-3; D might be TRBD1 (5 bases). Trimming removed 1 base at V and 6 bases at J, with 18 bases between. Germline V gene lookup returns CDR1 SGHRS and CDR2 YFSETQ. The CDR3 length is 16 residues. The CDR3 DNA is TGCGCCAGCAGCTTGCTTGGTACAGGCTATCCGGATACGCAGTATTTT. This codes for CASSLLGTGYPDTQYF.